Described below is a single T cell receptor beta chain sequence and its context. Its antigen is unknown. Only in-frame clones appear in the TCRdb table, and some are missing; sequencing was by immunoSEQ multiplex PCR. The sample has about 90,000 clones; roughly 89% are singletons. This record belongs to a study of OX40 agonist ivuxolimab in advanced cancers. Study overall: Ivuxolimab doses were 0.01, 0.1, 0.3, 1.5, 3 or 10 mg/kg every 2 weeks. Study-level results: Average numbers of expanded clones were greater in CD8+ T cells than in CD4+.

This TCR was sampled from an adult with an advanced solid tumor such as melanoma, head and neck, liver or kidney cancer. The sample consisted of CD4+ or CD8+ T cells sorted from blood, taken in a trial of the OX40 agonist ivuxolimab.

This chain's CDR3 is CASSLGIGGTEAFF. The CDR3, as DNA: TGTGCCAGCAGCTTAGGTATAGGGGGGACTGAAGCTTTCTTT. The gene calls are TRBV7-2 and TRBJ1-1; perhaps TRBD1 as D (6 bases). The CDR3 extends over 14 amino acids. Germline V CDR1 and CDR2: SGHTA, FQGNSA. Trimming stripped 1 base from V and 5 bases from J, with 11 bases between.